This entry is about one T cell receptor beta chain. A J-beta primer mix and a sample-barcoded 5' primer were used in a second PCR of about 7 to 12 cycles. MiXCR, applied by TCRdb to the 5' RACE reads, yields one record per CDR3 protein. The sample carries about a million distinct CDR3 sequences, 35% to 40% recorded once. It was about 10 milliliters of peripheral blood that were drawn from each donor. Per individual sample, total RNA of at least 6 micrograms was extracted. V was trimmed by 6 bases and J by 8 bases, leaving 14 bases between them. Germline CDR1 is MDHEN and CDR2 is SYDVKM. CDR3 length equals 13 residues. The data were obtained in a study of blood T cells in healthy people across ages. About the study: T cells yielded about one barcoded beta molecule per two cells through template switching.

Specimen: blood. The source is a man between 18 and 35 years old in good health. The J gene is TRBJ1-5, the V gene TRBV28, with D perhaps TRBD1 (5 bases). CDR3 DNA sequence: TGTGCCAGCAGGCGACGGGGGGTTGAGCCCCAGCATTTT. Translating it yields CASRRRGVEPQHF.